This T cell receptor beta chain stems from a study of blood T cell repertoires in COVID-19. Assay used: immunoSEQ multiplex PCR; TCRdb lists only in-frame clones, some missing. The data show 200,000 to 250,000 clones, 83% seen once. The germline V and J ends were trimmed by 0 bases and 3 bases, with 9 bases remaining between them. The CDR3 is 14 amino acids. Germline V gene sequence: CDR1 SGDLS, CDR2 YYNGEE. The V and J genes are TRBV9 and TRBJ1-2, with D perhaps matching TRBD1 (6 bases). What was sequenced was PBMCs or T cells enriched from blood (not recorded which). This clonotype was sampled from a woman aged 45-65 years who had been exposed to COVID-19. The CDR3, as DNA: TGTGCCAGCAGCGTAGAACCAGGGGACTATGGCTACACCTTC. Encoded protein: CASSVEPGDYGYTF.